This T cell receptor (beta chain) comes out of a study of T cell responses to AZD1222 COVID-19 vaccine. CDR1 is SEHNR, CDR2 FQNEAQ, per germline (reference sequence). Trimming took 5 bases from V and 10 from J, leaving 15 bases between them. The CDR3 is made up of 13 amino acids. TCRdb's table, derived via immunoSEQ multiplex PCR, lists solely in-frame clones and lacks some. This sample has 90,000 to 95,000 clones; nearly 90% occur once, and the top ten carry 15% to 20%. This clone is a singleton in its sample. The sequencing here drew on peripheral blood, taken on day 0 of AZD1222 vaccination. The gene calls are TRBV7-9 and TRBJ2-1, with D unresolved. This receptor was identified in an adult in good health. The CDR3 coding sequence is TGTGCCAGCAGCCATTCATCAGGCAGGGAGCAGTTCTTC. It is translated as CASSHSSGREQFF.